Presented here are 13 T cell receptor beta chains from one specimen sequenced in a study of tumor-infiltrating lymphocytes in primary liver carcinoma. TCR beta cDNA came from around 0.5 ug total RNA, primed with a constant-region primer. Three nested multiplex PCR rounds of slightly modified ARM-PCR generated TCR beta libraries. TRBV1-TRBV30 forward primers paired with a C-beta reverse primer drove the first two PCR rounds, 10 cycles each. Each CDR3 protein is one row after TCRdb ran MiXCR on the multiplex PCR reads. The sample records roughly 180,000 distinct CDR3 sequences, around 60% being singletons. The researchers obtained blood RNA from unsorted whole blood and also extracted germline DNA. The sequenced material came from peripheral blood. The source of these receptors is a man in his forties or fifties with primary liver carcinoma and hepatitis B virus infection.

This clonotype has more than one count but fewer than ten. The chain uses TRBV10-2 and TRBJ2-5, with a possible D match to TRBD2 (5 bases). V was cut by 2 bases and J by 5 bases, with 9 bases left in between. Germline CDR1 and CDR2: WSHSY and SAAADI. The CDR3 totals 13 residues. CDR3 nucleotide sequence: TGCGCCAGCAGTGAGGCGGGTCTTGAGACCCAGTACTTC. Translation: CASSEAGLETQYF.

Comments on this clonotype: The junction does not match germline at one end; this may be a read error. The chain is built from TRBV28 and TRBJ1-1; TRBD1 matches at 7 bases. The CDR3 is 12 residues long. In germline, CDR1 is MDHEN, CDR2 SYDVKM. For the CDR3, the DNA is TGTGCCAGCAGCGAAACCGGGACAGTCGATCGGTGG. Translated, it gives CASSETGTVDRW.

The chain couples TRBV24-1 to TRBJ2-3; possible D gene TRBD1, 6 bases. Germline loops: CDR1 KGHDR, CDR2 SFDVKD. The CDR3 length is 17 residues. The germline V and J ends were trimmed by 3 bases and 8 bases, with 23 bases remaining between them. CDR3: CATSDTGRQGSTGTQYF. The CDR3 nucleotides read TGTGCCACCAGTGATACGGGACGCCAGGGGTCCACCGGTACGCAGTATTTT.

This clonotype has just one count. This may be a read error: a much more frequent sequence differs by one nucleotide. The chain recombines TRBV29-1 with TRBJ1-1; D not certain. The germline CDR1 and CDR2 sequences are SQVTM and ANQGSEA. V was cut by 8 bases and J by 1 base, with 14 bases left in between. The CDR3 is made up of 13 amino acids. CDR3 protein: CSPQTLGNTEAFF. In DNA form, the CDR3 reads TGCAGCCCCCAGACCCTGGGGAACACTGAAGCTTTCTTT.

This clonotype was seen once. The chain couples TRBV4-1 to TRBJ2-7, with D maybe TRBD2 (5 bases). CDR1 is MGHRA, CDR2 YSYEKL, per germline. The CDR3 loop spans 16 amino acids. Trimming removed 4 bases from V and 2 bases from J, with 18 bases in between. CDR3 coding DNA: TGCGCCAGCAGCCCCCAGAGTCCCGATAGCGCCTACGAGCAGTACTTC. It is translated as CASSPQSPDSAYEQYF.

The chain carries TRBV6-5 and TRBJ2-2; 7 bases agree with TRBD1. CDR3 length: 16 amino acids. Germline V gene lookup returns CDR1 MNHEY and CDR2 SVGAGI. V lost 4 bases to trimming and J lost 0 bases; unmatched junction nucleotides: 5. CDR3 in amino acids: CASSSPTGSNTGELFF. CDR3 coding DNA: TGTGCCAGCAGTTCCCCGACAGGGTCGAACACCGGGGAGCTGTTTTTT.

This clonotype has ten or more counts. This chain links TRBV29-1 with TRBJ2-7; the D gene is possibly TRBD1 (5 bases). V was cut by 5 bases and J by 0 bases, with 8 bases left in between. CDR1 and CDR2 from the germline V gene are SQVTM and ANQGSEA. The CDR3 covers 12 residues. The chain's CDR3 is CSVQGSSYEQYF. The CDR3 DNA sequence: TGCAGCGTTCAGGGTTCCTCCTACGAGCAGTACTTC.

At least ten counts were recorded for this clonotype. The rearrangement uses TRBV11-1 and TRBJ2-1; D call uncertain. Between the trimmed V and J ends, which lost 3 bases and 15 bases, there was a span of 12 bases. Germline-derived CDR1 and CDR2 are SGHAT and FQDESV (reference sequence). This CDR3 has 11 amino acids. The CDR3 sequence: CASSFGPRRFF. CDR3 nucleotide sequence: TGTGCCAGCAGCTTCGGTCCCAGGCGGTTCTTC.

Comment on this clonotype: A read error is possible here, since a much larger clone lies one base away. V gene TRBV11-2 combines with J gene TRBJ1-3; D gene ambiguous. Trimming shortened V by 6 bases and J by 0 bases, and 12 bases separated the two germline ends. The CDR3 extends over 15 amino acids. Germline CDR1 SGHAT, CDR2 FQNNGV. The CDR3 nucleotides are TGTGCCAGCAGTTTTGGGAACGCCTCTGGAAACACCATATATTTT. Its protein is CASSFGNASGNTIYF. Using reference TRBV11-2 and TRBJ1-3 for the parts outside the CDR3, the full variable domain is EAGVAQSPRYKIIEKRQSVAFWCNPISGHATLYWYQQILGQGPKLLIQFQNNGVVDDSQLPKDRFSAERLKGVDSTLKIQPAKLEDSAVYLCASSFGNASGNTIYFGEGSWLTVV.

The rearrangement uses TRBV29-1 and TRBJ2-3; 9 positions agree with TRBD2. The CDR3 contains 13 residues. The germline V gene encodes CDR1 SQVTM and CDR2 ANQGSEA. CDR3: CGDRVAGADTQYF. DNA of the CDR3: TGCGGCGACCGAGTAGCGGGAGCAGATACGCAGTATTTT.

This chain uses TRBV5-4 with TRBJ2-2, with D perhaps matching TRBD2 (6 bases). Germline-derived CDR1 and CDR2 are SGHNT and YYREEE (reference sequence). Trimming removed 6 bases at V and 6 bases at J, with 15 bases between. There are 14 residues in the CDR3. As DNA, the CDR3 is TGTGCCAGCATCGACGGGACTTCCCCCGGGGAGCTGTTTTTT. It encodes CASIDGTSPGELFF.

As to this clonotype: This could be a read error, since a much larger clone is one nucleotide away. The chain couples TRBV10-3 to TRBJ2-1; 7 positions agree with TRBD2. CDR1 ENHRY and CDR2 SYGVKD come from the germline V gene. The CDR3 consists of 14 residues. The CDR3 protein is CAISGDYVNNEPFF. The CDR3 DNA reads as TGTGCCATCAGCGGGGACTACGTAAACAATGAGCCGTTCTTC.

As regards this clonotype: A much larger clone differs by one base, so this may be a read error. The chain links TRBV29-1 to TRBJ2-3, with 11 bases that match TRBD2. Per germline, CDR1 SQVTM and CDR2 ANQGSEA. J gave up 10 bases and V 7 bases, and 13 bases lay outside the gene matches. The CDR3 spans 14 residues. The CDR3 is CSATGRGLADAQYF. DNA of the CDR3: TGCAGCGCAACCGGCAGGGGACTAGCGGATGCGCAGTATTTT.